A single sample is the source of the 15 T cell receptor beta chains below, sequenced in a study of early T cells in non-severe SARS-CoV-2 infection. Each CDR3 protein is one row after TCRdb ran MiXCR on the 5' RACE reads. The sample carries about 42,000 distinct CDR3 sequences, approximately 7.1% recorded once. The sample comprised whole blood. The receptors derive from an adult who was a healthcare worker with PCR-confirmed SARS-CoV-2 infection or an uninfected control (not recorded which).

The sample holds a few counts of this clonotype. The CDR3 nucleotides read TGTGCCAGCAGCCCCGCCGGGACTTCTCCCTACGAGCAGTACTTC. It specifies CASSPAGTSPYEQYF. The gene calls are TRBV7-6 and TRBJ2-7; D perhaps matches TRBD2 (6 bases). Per the germline V gene, CDR1 is SGHVS and CDR2 is FNYEAQ. There are 15 residues in the CDR3. V lost 5 bases and J 2 bases, leaving 16 bases between the germline ends.

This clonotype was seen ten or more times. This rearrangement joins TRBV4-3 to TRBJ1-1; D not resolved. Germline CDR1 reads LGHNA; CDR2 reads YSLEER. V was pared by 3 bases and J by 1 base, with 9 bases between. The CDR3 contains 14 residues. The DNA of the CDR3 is TGCGCCAGCAGCCAGGGTAGAGCGAACACTGAAGCTTTCTTT. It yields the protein CASSQGRANTEAFF.

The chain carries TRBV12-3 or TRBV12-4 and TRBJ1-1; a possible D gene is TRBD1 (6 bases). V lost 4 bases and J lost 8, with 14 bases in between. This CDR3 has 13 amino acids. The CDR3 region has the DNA TGTGCCAGCAGTTGGGTCCCAGGGGCAGAAGCTTTCTTT. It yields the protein CASSWVPGAEAFF.

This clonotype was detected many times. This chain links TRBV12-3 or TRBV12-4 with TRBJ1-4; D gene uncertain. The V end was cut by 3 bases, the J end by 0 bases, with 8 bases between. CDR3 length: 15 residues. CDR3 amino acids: CASSFQLATNEKLFF. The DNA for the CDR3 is TGTGCCAGCAGTTTCCAACTTGCAACTAATGAAAAACTGTTTTTT.

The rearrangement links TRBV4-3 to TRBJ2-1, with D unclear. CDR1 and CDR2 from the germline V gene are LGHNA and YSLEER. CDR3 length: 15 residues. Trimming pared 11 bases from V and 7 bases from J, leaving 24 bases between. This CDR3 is CAPMDLKLVLNEQFF. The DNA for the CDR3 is TGCGCCCCGATGGATTTAAAGCTAGTCTTAAATGAGCAGTTCTTC.

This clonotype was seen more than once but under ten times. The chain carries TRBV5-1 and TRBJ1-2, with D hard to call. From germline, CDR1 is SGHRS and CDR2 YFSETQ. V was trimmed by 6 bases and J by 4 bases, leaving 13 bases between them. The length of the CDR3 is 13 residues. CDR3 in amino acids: CASTDRLSYGYTF. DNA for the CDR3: TGCGCCAGCACCGACCGCTTAAGCTATGGCTACACCTTC.

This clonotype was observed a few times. CDR3 residues: CASSQENGEAGELFF. CDR3 coding DNA: TGTGCCAGCAGCCAGGAGAATGGTGAGGCCGGGGAGCTGTTTTTT. The V and J genes are TRBV4-2 and TRBJ2-2, with unresolved D. Germline V gives CDR1 LGHNA, CDR2 YNFKEQ. There are 15 residues in the CDR3. V dropped 3 bases and J dropped 6 bases, with 14 bases sitting between them.

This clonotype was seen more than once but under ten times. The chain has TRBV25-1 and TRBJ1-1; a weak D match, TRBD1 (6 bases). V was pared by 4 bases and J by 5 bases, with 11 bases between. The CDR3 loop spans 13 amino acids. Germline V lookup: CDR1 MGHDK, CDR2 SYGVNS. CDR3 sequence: CASSGWTVTEAFF. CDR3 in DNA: TGTGCCAGCAGTGGGTGGACAGTTACTGAAGCTTTCTTT.

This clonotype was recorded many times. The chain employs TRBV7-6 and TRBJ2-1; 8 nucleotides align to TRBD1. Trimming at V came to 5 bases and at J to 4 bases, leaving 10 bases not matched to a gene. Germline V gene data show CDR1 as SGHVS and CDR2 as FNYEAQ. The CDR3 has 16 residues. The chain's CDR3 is CASSPRAGGRYNEQFF. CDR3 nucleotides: TGTGCCAGCAGCCCCAGGGCAGGGGGCCGGTACAATGAGCAGTTCTTC.

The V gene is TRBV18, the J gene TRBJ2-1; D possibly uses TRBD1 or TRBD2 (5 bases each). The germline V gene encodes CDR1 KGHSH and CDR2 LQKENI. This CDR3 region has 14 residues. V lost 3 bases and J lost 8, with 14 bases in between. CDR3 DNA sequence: TGTGCCAGCTCACCCTCCTTCAGGGACGATGAGCAGTTCTTC. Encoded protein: CASSPSFRDDEQFF.

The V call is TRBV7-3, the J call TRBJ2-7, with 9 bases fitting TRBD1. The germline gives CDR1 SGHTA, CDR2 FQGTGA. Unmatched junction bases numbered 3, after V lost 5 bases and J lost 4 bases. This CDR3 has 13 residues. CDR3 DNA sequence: TGTGCCAGCAGCCCGACAGGGGGATACGAGCAGTACTTC. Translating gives CASSPTGGYEQYF.

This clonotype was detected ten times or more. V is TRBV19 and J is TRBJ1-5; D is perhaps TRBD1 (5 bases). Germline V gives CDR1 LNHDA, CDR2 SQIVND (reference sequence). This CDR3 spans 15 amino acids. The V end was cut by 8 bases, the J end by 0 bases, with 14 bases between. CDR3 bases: TGTGCCAGTGGAGCCCAGGGTAATAGCAATCAGCCCCAGCATTTT. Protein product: CASGAQGNSNQPQHF.

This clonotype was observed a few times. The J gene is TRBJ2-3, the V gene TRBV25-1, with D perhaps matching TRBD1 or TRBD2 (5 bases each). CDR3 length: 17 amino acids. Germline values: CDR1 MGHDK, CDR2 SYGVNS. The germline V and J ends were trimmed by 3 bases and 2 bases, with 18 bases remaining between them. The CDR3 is CASSDALGEPATDTQYF. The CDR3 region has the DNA TGTGCCAGCAGTGATGCCCTGGGGGAGCCGGCCACAGATACGCAGTATTTT.

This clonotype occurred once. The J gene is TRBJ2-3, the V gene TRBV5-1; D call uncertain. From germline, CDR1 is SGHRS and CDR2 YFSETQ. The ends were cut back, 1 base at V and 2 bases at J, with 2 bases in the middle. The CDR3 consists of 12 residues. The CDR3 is CASSLHTDTQYF. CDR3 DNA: TGCGCCAGCAGCTTGCACACAGATACGCAGTATTTT.

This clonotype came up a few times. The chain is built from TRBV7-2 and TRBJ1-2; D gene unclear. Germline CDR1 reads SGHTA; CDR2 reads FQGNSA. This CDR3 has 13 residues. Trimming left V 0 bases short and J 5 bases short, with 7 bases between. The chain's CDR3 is CASSLAVTYGYTF. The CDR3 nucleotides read TGTGCCAGCAGCTTAGCCGTAACTTATGGCTACACCTTC.